This T cell receptor beta chain came from a study of cytomegalovirus exposure and HLA in healthy donors. The CDR3 runs 14 residues. Unmatched junction bases numbered 7, after V lost 4 bases and J lost 6 bases. Germline V gene sequence: CDR1 SEHNR, CDR2 FQNEAQ (reference sequence). To note about this clone: Its antigen is unidentified.

The study's findings and limits: Sequencing artifact likely explains a cluster of highly shared sequence variants.

The PCR was carried out with 60 Vbeta primers and 13 Jbeta primers. The assay was immunoSEQ multiplex PCR, and TCRdb's table has in-frame clones only and misses some. The sample lists roughly 100,000 clones; roughly 76% were seen once. The chain uses TRBV7-9 and TRBJ2-7; 9 positions match TRBD1. Sequencing was done on a sample of PBMCs. The TCR sequence derives from a young man in good health and CMV-seropositive. This chain's CDR3 is CASSYTGTGSEQYF. In DNA form, the CDR3 reads TGTGCCAGCAGCTATACCGGGACAGGGAGCGAGCAGTACTTC.